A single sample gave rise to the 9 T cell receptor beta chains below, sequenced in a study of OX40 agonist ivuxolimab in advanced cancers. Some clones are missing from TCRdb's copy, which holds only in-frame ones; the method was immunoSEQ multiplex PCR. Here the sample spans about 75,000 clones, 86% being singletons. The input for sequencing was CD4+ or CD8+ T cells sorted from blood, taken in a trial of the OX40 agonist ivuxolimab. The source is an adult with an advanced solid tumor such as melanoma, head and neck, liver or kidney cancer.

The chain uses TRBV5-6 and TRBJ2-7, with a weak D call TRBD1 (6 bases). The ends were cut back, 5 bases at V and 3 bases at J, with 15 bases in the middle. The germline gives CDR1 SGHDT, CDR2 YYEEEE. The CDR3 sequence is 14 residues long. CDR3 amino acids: CASRRRQGFYEQYF. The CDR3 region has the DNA TGTGCCAGCAGGCGGAGGCAGGGGTTCTACGAGCAGTACTTC.

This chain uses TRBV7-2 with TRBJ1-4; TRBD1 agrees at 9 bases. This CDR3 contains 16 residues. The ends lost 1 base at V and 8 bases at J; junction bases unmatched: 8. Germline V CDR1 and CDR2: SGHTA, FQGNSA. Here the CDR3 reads CASSLGATGGREKLFF. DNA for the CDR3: TGTGCCAGCAGCTTAGGGGCGACAGGGGGGCGCGAAAAACTGTTTTTT.

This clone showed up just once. CDR3 amino acids: CATYDSVTDTQYF. In nucleotides, the CDR3 is TGTGCCACCTACGACAGCGTCACAGATACGCAGTATTTT. The chain recombines TRBV2 with TRBJ2-3, with a weak D call TRBD1 (5 bases). Germline V gene data show CDR1 as SNHLY and CDR2 as FYNNEI. V lost 10 bases and J 2 bases, leaving 13 bases between the germline ends. The length of the CDR3 is 13 residues.

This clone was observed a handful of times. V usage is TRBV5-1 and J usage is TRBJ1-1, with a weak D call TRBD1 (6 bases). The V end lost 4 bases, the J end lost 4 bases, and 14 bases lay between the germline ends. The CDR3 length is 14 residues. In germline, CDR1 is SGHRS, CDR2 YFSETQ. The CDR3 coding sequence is TGCGCCAGCAGCGCCCTAGGCAGGGGCACTGAAGCTTTCTTT. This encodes CASSALGRGTEAFF.

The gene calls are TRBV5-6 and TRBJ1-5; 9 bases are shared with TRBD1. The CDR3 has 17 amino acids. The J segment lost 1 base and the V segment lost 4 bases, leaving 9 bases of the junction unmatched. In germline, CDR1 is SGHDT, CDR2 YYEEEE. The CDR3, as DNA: TGTGCCAGCAGCATGTCTACAGGGGGCGCAAGCAATCAGCCCCAGCATTTT. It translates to CASSMSTGGASNQPQHF. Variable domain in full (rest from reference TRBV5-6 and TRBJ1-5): DAGVTQSPTHLIKTRGQQVTLRCSPKSGHDTVSWYQQALGQGPQFIFQYYEEEERQRGNFPDRFSGHQFPNYSSELNVNALLLGDSALYLCASSMSTGGASNQPQHFGDGTRLSIL.

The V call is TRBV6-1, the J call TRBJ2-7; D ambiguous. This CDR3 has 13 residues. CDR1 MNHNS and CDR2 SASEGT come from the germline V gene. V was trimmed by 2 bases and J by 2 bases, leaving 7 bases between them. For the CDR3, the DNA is TGTGCCAGCAGTGAAACGGTTACCTACGAGCAGTACTTC. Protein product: CASSETVTYEQYF.

Here the CDR3 DNA reads TGTGCCACCTCGACAGGGGTATCCTACGAGCAGTACTTC. It yields the protein CATSTGVSYEQYF. This chain joins TRBV19 and TRBJ2-7; 8 nucleotides line up with TRBD1. Losses at the gene ends were 10 bases for V and 1 base for J; bases not matched to a gene: 6. Germline V CDR1 and CDR2: LNHDA, SQIVND (reference sequence). The CDR3 sequence is 13 residues long.

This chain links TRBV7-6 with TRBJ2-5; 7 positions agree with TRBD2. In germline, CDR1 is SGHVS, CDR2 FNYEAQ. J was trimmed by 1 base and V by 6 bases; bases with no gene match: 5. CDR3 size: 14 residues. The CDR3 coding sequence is TGTGCCAGCAGTCCGGGGGGACCCCAAGAGACCCAGTACTTC. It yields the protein CASSPGGPQETQYF. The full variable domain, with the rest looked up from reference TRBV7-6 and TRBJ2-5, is GAGVSQSPRYKVTKRGQDVALRCDPISGHVSLYWYRQALGQGPEFLTYFNYEAQQDKSGLPNDRFSAERPEGSISTLTIQRTEQRDSAMYRCASSPGGPQETQYFGPGTRLLVL.

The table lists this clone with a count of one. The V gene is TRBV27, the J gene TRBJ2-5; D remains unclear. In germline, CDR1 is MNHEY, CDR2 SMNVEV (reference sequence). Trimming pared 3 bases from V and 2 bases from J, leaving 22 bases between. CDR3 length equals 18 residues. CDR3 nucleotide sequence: TGTGCCAGCAGTTTTTCGACCTGGCCTTATGAAGGGCAAGAGACCCAGTACTTC. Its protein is CASSFSTWPYEGQETQYF.